These T cell receptor beta chains were read from a single sample in a study of blood T cells in healthy people across ages. In TCRdb, the 5' RACE reads were re-called with MiXCR into one record per CDR3 protein. The table includes more than 1 million distinct CDR3 sequences, more than 40% detected once. Sequencing was carried out using blood. All receptors derive from a woman aged 55-70 years in good health. Each CDR3 is given with its conserved first and last residue. A D gene is named only where the DNA matches it firmly. Size is omitted from some rows. Given values are once, few, many or a class for expanded clones.

size	V	J	length	D	DNA	CDR3
few	TRBV10-1	TRBJ2-3	14	-	TGCGCCAGCAGTGGGGCGGCAACCTTGGATACGCAGTATTTT	CASSGAATLDTQYF
-	TRBV28	TRBJ2-3	12	-	TGTGCCACCCTCGACCCCGGGAGAATTATGTATTTT	CATLDPGRIMYF
-	TRBV15	TRBJ2-7	13	TRBD1	TGTGCCACCAGCCCGGACAGGTCCTACGAGCAGTACTTC	CATSPDRSYEQYF
-	TRBV9	TRBJ1-1	13	TRBD1	TGTGCCAGCAGCCCGAGACAGGGCGCTGAAGCTTTCTTT	CASSPRQGAEAFF
-	TRBV30	TRBJ2-3	13	-	TGTGCCTGGAGTGTACCAGGTGCAGATACGCAGTATTTT	CAWSVPGADTQYF
-	TRBV14	TRBJ2-1	16	TRBD2	TGTGCCAGCAGCCATCATAGGGCTAGCGGGAGGTCTGAGCAGTTCTTC	CASSHHRASGRSEQFF
-	TRBV9	TRBJ2-1	15	TRBD2	TGTGCCAGCAGCGTACGGCTAGCGGGAGAAGGTGAGCAGTTCTTC	CASSVRLAGEGEQFF
few	TRBV29-1	TRBJ2-5	15	-	TGCAGCGTTGCGGGAGTGGCAGGGGAAGAAGAGACCCAGTACTTC	CSVAGVAGEEETQYF
-	TRBV4-2	TRBJ2-1	15	-	TGTGCCAGCAGCCAAGAAGGGGGGACCCCCGGTGAGCAGTTCTTC	CASSQEGGTPGEQFF
few	TRBV6-2/TRBV6-3	TRBJ1-5	15	-	TGTGCCAGCAGCCCCGGGCTACTAGGCAATCAGCCCCAGCATTTT	CASSPGLLGNQPQHF
-	TRBV4-1	TRBJ2-5	17	TRBD2	TGCGCCAGCAGCCCCCCACCACTAGCGGGAGGAGGGGAGACCCAGTACTTC	CASSPPPLAGGGETQYF
-	TRBV5-1	TRBJ2-3	16	-	TGCGCCAGCAGCGTAAAACGACAGACTATATGGGATACGCAGTATTTT	CASSVKRQTIWDTQYF
-	TRBV12-3/TRBV12-4	TRBJ2-7	16	TRBD2	TGTGCCAGCAGCCTCGTTAGCGGGGAGATATCCTACGAGCAGTACTTC	CASSLVSGEISYEQYF
-	TRBV3-1	TRBJ2-7	14	-	TGTGCCAGCAGCCAATGGGAAGGGATCGGCGAGCAGTACTTC	CASSQWEGIGEQYF
-	TRBV3-1	TRBJ2-7	15	TRBD2	TGTGCCAGCAGCCACCCAGGGACTAGGAGGGACGAGCAGTACTTC	CASSHPGTRRDEQYF
-	TRBV5-1	TRBJ2-7	13	TRBD2	TGCACCGTAGGACCAGCGGGAGTCTACGAGCAGTACTTC	CTVGPAGVYEQYF
few	TRBV6-2/TRBV6-3	TRBJ2-3	13	-	TGTGCCAGCAGGTTCACAGGCACAGATACGCAGTATTTT	CASRFTGTDTQYF
few	TRBV4-1	TRBJ2-7	17	TRBD2	TGCGCCAGCAGCCAAGGGCCCCTAGCGGGGAGCTCCTACGAGCAGTACTTC	CASSQGPLAGSSYEQYF
few	TRBV14	TRBJ1-2	12	-	TGTGCCAGCAGCCCCGATAGGGTTGGCTACACCTTC	CASSPDRVGYTF
-	TRBV27	TRBJ2-7	17	TRBD1	TGTGCCAGCAGTTACTCGTTGGGGGACAGGGACCCCTACGAGCAGTACTTC	CASSYSLGDRDPYEQYF
-	TRBV6-5	TRBJ2-5	14	-	TGTGCCAGCAGTGCGGGTAGCGCCGGAGAGACCCAGTACTTC	CASSAGSAGETQYF
-	TRBV27	TRBJ2-7	13	-	TGTGCCAGCAGACTAGCAACAACCTACGAGCAGTACTTC	CASRLATTYEQYF
-	TRBV3-1	TRBJ1-6	17	-	TGTGCCAGCAGTTCTCGGACAGTTAGCTCCTATAATTCACCCCTCCACTTT	CASSSRTVSSYNSPLHF
-	TRBV6-2/TRBV6-3	TRBJ1-1	14	TRBD1	TGTGCCAGCAGTTACGGACAGGGTATCCCTGAAGCTTTCTTT	CASSYGQGIPEAFF
-	TRBV2	TRBJ2-1	14	-	TGTGCCAGGAGAAAGTTCACAGGTAACAATGAGCAGTTCTTC	CARRKFTGNNEQFF
few	TRBV11-2	TRBJ2-4	14	-	TGTGCCAGCAGCTTAGCAGGCAGGGCTAACATTCAGTACTTC	CASSLAGRANIQYF
many	TRBV20-1	TRBJ2-5	15	TRBD2	TGCAGTGCTAGAGATCCGCTAGCGGGAGCAGAGACCCAGTACTTC	CSARDPLAGAETQYF
-	TRBV30	TRBJ2-7	14	-	TGTGCCTGGAGGGGAAGCAGTTTAACCTACGAGCAGTACTTC	CAWRGSSLTYEQYF
-	TRBV12-3/TRBV12-4	TRBJ2-4	15	-	TGTGCCAGCAGTCTACAGGGTACCTGCAAAAACATTCAGTACTTC	CASSLQGTCKNIQYF
-	TRBV20-1	TRBJ1-6	14	TRBD1	TGCAGTGCAATGGGACAGGGGCTATCTTCACCCCTCCACTTT	CSAMGQGLSSPLHF
-	TRBV3-1	TRBJ2-3	14	-	TGTGCCAGCAGCCAATCACTAGTTGCAGATACGCAGTATTTT	CASSQSLVADTQYF
-	TRBV29-1	TRBJ1-1	13	-	TGCAGCGTTGTGGAAGGGGCGAACACTGAAGTTTTCTTT	CSVVEGANTEVFF
-	TRBV5-1	TRBJ2-7	15	-	TGCGCCAGCAGCTTGGGTAGGGCAGGCTCCTACGAGCAGTACTTC	CASSLGRAGSYEQYF
few	TRBV9	TRBJ2-3	14	TRBD2	TGTGCCAGCAACGGCGGGAGGGCCGAAGATACGCAGTATTTT	CASNGGRAEDTQYF
few	TRBV27	TRBJ1-1	12	-	-	CASSTSGGAAFF
-	TRBV4-1	TRBJ2-2	16	TRBD2	TGCGCCAGCAGCCAACCGCTAGCGGGGGCTCCCGGGGAGCTGTTTTTT	CASSQPLAGAPGELFF
-	TRBV6-1	TRBJ1-6	13	-	TGTGCCAGCAGTGGACATTATAATTCACCCCTCCACTTT	CASSGHYNSPLHF
few	TRBV29-1	TRBJ2-7	13	-	TGCAGCGTTATCCGGGGACCGTCGGGCGAGCAGTACTTC	CSVIRGPSGEQYF
-	TRBV28	TRBJ1-5	16	TRBD1	TGTGCCAGCAACCCCAGGACGGGACAGGGGTTTGGGCCCCAGCATTTT	CASNPRTGQGFGPQHF
-	TRBV6-5	TRBJ2-1	16	-	TGTGCCAGCAGTTCCGATCCTGAGGTAGCCTACAATGAGCAGTTCTTC	CASSSDPEVAYNEQFF
-	TRBV18	TRBJ2-7	15	TRBD2	TGTGCCAGCTCACTCGGACTAGCGTTGACCTACGAGCAGTACTTC	CASSLGLALTYEQYF
-	TRBV11-2	TRBJ1-1	11	-	TGTGCCAGCAGACCCCTTATCGAAGCTTTCTTT	CASRPLIEAFF
few	TRBV5-1	TRBJ2-6	16	-	TGCGCCAGCAGCTTGGCACAGCTCTCTGGGGCCAACGTCCTGACTTTC	CASSLAQLSGANVLTF
-	TRBV10-1	TRBJ1-1	14	-	TGCGCCAGCAGTGAGTCTGAGGTTCGGACTGAAGCTTTCTTT	CASSESEVRTEAFF
-	TRBV21-1	TRBJ2-1	14	-	TGTGCCAGCGCCCAAGACCATCTCAGGGATGAGCAGTTCTTC	CASAQDHLRDEQFF
-	TRBV10-3	TRBJ1-4	13	-	TGTGCCACCGGGCAGCTAGTGGGTGAAAAACTGTTTTTT	CATGQLVGEKLFF
-	TRBV6-1	TRBJ2-5	16	TRBD1	TGTGCCAGCAGTGACGTGGGGACAGGGTATTCTGAGACCCAGTACTTC	CASSDVGTGYSETQYF
-	TRBV6-1	TRBJ2-4	18	TRBD1	TGTGCCAGCACGATCCGGGACAGTAACCGTCCAGCCAAAAACATTCAGTACTTC	CASTIRDSNRPAKNIQYF
-	TRBV20-1	TRBJ2-3	17	TRBD2	TGCAGTGCTGAGCACCTCCGGGAACTAGCGGGGTCAGATACGCAGTATTTT	CSAEHLRELAGSDTQYF
few	TRBV24-1	TRBJ2-3	15	-	TGTGCCACCAGTAAAGACCCGACGGGGACAGATACGCAGTATTTT	CATSKDPTGTDTQYF
-	TRBV21-1	TRBJ2-5	14	-	TGTGCCAGCAGCACACAGGTCCACCAAGAGACCCAGTACTTC	CASSTQVHQETQYF
few	TRBV5-5	TRBJ2-3	14	TRBD1	TGTGCCAGCAGCCCGAGGGACAGTGACGATACGCAGTATTTT	CASSPRDSDDTQYF
-	TRBV20-1	TRBJ2-7	16	TRBD2	TGCAGTGCTAGATCCACTTTAGCGGGGGTTCGTTACGAGCAGTACTTC	CSARSTLAGVRYEQYF
few	TRBV2	TRBJ1-2	14	TRBD1	TGTGCCAGCAGGGCGACAGGGGGGGACTATGGCTACACCTTC	CASRATGGDYGYTF
once	TRBV21-1	TRBJ2-1	15	-	TGTGCCAGCAGCTGGACTAGCGGGGTCCACAATGAGCAGTTCTTC	CASSWTSGVHNEQFF
few	TRBV5-1	TRBJ1-2	12	-	TGCGCCAGCAGCCGGGAGGGCGGTGGCTACACCTTC	CASSREGGGYTF
-	TRBV5-8	TRBJ1-2	15	-	TGTGCCAGCAGCTTCTACTCAGGGACGAACTATGGCTACACCTTC	CASSFYSGTNYGYTF
-	TRBV5-6	TRBJ1-6	14	-	TGTGCCAGCAGCGCCCGAGACTATAATTCACCCCTCCACTTT	CASSARDYNSPLHF
few	TRBV6-6	TRBJ1-2	15	-	TGTGCCAGCAGTTACCCCCCTGCAGTAGTAAACGGCTACACCTTC	CASSYPPAVVNGYTF
few	TRBV7-2	TRBJ2-7	13	-	TGTGCCAGCAGCGCAACCGGGACGTCCGAGCAGTACTTC	CASSATGTSEQYF